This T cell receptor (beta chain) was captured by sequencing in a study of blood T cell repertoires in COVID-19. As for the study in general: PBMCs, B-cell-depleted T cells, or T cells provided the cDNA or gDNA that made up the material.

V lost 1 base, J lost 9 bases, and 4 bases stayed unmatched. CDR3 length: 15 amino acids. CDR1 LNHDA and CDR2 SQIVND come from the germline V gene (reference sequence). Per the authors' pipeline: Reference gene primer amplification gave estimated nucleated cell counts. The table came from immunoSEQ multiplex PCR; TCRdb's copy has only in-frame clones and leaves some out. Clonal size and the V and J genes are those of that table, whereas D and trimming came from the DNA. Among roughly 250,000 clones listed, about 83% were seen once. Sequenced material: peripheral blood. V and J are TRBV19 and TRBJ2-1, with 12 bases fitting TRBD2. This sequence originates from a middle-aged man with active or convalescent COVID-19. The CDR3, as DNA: TGTGCCAGTAGTATAGGACTAGCGGGAGACGGTGAGCAGTTCTTC. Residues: CASSIGLAGDGEQFF.